The present T cell receptor (beta chain) was sequenced within a study of blood T cells in healthy people across ages. Only a few counts were recorded for this clonotype. Through a sample-barcoded 5' primer and a J-beta primer mix, a second PCR was run for roughly 6 to 12 cycles. Every sample returned 3 million or more CDR3-containing paired-end reads. In TCRdb, the 5' RACE reads were re-called with MiXCR into one record per CDR3 protein. The sample carries about 1.6 million distinct CDR3 sequences, roughly 32% recorded once. Sequencing was done on a sample of blood. This TCR derives from a woman in her thirties in good health.

CDR3: CASSADTVTYEQYF. In DNA form, the CDR3 reads TGTGCCAGCAGCGCAGACACGGTAACCTACGAGCAGTACTTC. The V gene is TRBV7-9, the J gene TRBJ2-7; the D is unclear. The CDR3 totals 14 residues. Per the germline V gene, CDR1 is SEHNR and CDR2 is FQNEAQ (reference sequence). V lost 5 bases to trimming and J lost 2 bases, with 13 bases between them.